These T cell receptor beta chains were read from a single sample in a study of blood T cell repertoires in COVID-19. Assay used: immunoSEQ multiplex PCR; TCRdb lists only in-frame clones, some missing. The table includes approximately 140,000 clones, around four fifths detected once. The specimen was peripheral blood. These receptors were obtained from a woman aged 35 to 49 with active or convalescent COVID-19. Each CDR3 is given with its conserved first and last residue. A D gene is named only where the DNA matches it firmly. Only some rows state a clone size, as once, few, many or a class for expanded clones.

V	D	J	size	DNA	CDR3
TRBV4-2	TRBD1	TRBJ1-4	-	TGTGCCAGCAGCCAAGTGGGGACAGGGGGCGAAAAACTGTTTTTT	CASSQVGTGGEKLFF
TRBV28	TRBD1	TRBJ1-6	-	TGTGCCAGCAGCCGGGGGACAGGGGGCGATTCACCCCTCCACTTT	CASSRGTGGDSPLHF
TRBV3-1/TRBV3-2	-	TRBJ1-1	-	TGTGCCAGCAGCCAATGGTGGGGGGATGAAGCTTTCTTT	CASSQWWGDEAFF
TRBV11-2	TRBD1	TRBJ2-7	-	TGTGCCAGCAGCTCCGACAGGGGGTACGAGCAGTACTTC	CASSSDRGYEQYF
TRBV5-5	-	TRBJ1-5	-	TGTGCCAGCAGCAAAGGCGGGGCAGGTAATCAGCCCCAGCATTTT	CASSKGGAGNQPQHF
TRBV9	-	TRBJ2-5	-	TGTGCCAGCAGCCCGAGGAGGGTAGGGGAGACCCAGTACTTC	CASSPRRVGETQYF
TRBV27	-	TRBJ2-4	-	TGTGCCAGCAGTTCTAGTTTAGCCAAAAACATTCAGTACTTC	CASSSSLAKNIQYF
TRBV28	-	TRBJ1-2	few	TGTGCCAGCAGTCGTCAGGTCAGGAACTATGGCTACACCTTC	CASSRQVRNYGYTF
TRBV19	-	TRBJ1-1	-	TGTGCCAGTGAAGCAGGCTACACTGAAGCTTTCTTT	CASEAGYTEAFF
TRBV7-2	TRBD1	TRBJ2-2	-	TGTGCCAGCAGCTTAAGACAGGGAAACACCGGGGAGCTGTTTTTT	CASSLRQGNTGELFF
TRBV6-1	-	TRBJ2-1	few	TGTGCCAGCAGTGAACTCAGGGGCGCGGATGAGCAGTTCTTC	CASSELRGADEQFF
TRBV6-2/TRBV6-3	TRBD2	TRBJ2-1	-	TGTGCCAGCAGTTCCCACCCACTAGCGGGAGGGCCTCCAAGCAATGAGCAGTTCTTC	CASSSHPLAGGPPSNEQFF
TRBV27	-	TRBJ2-1	-	TGTGCCAGCAGTTCCACCTCTTGGCTCTACAATGAGCAGTTCTTC	CASSSTSWLYNEQFF
TRBV4-2	-	TRBJ1-1	once	TGTGCCAGCAGCCAAGAGATGAGGACTGAAGCTTTCTTT	CASSQEMRTEAFF
TRBV19	-	TRBJ1-2	-	TGTGCCAGCTACGAAACGGGGAACTATGGCTACACCTTC	CASYETGNYGYTF
TRBV10-3	TRBD1	TRBJ1-3	once	TGTGCCATCAGCCAGCCCCCCGGGACAGGGGATTATGAATATTTT	CAISQPPGTGDYEYF
TRBV27	TRBD1	TRBJ1-2	-	TGTGCCAGCAGTCCAAACATCCTACAGGGGGCGGGCTATGGCTACACCTTC	CASSPNILQGAGYGYTF
TRBV6-4	-	TRBJ2-3	-	TGTGCCAGCAGTAGTCGGGGGTGGACAGATACGCAGTATTTT	CASSSRGWTDTQYF
TRBV18	TRBD1	TRBJ2-6	-	TGTGCCAGCTCACCACGTTCGGGACAGAGCTCTGGGGCCAACGTCCTGACTTTC	CASSPRSGQSSGANVLTF
TRBV28	TRBD1	TRBJ1-4	-	TGTGCCAGCAGTTCGAGGAGGACAGGGGGCGAAAAACTGTTTTTT	CASSSRRTGGEKLFF
TRBV18	TRBD1	TRBJ1-2	-	TGTGCCAGCTCACCCAGACAGGGGGATGGCTACACCTTC	CASSPRQGDGYTF
TRBV30	TRBD1	TRBJ1-4	-	TGTGCCTGGATTGACAGGGGCCCGGGTGAAAAACTGTTTTTT	CAWIDRGPGEKLFF
TRBV7-9	-	TRBJ2-7	-	TGTGCCAGCATCCCCCGGGACTCATCCTACGAGCAGTACTTC	CASIPRDSSYEQYF
TRBV9	TRBD1	TRBJ2-7	-	TGTGCCAGCACCGCCGGGACAGGGTCCTACGAGCAGTACTTC	CASTAGTGSYEQYF
TRBV4-3	TRBD1	TRBJ1-1	-	TGCGCCAGCAGCCAAGATACAGGGGTTGAAGCTTTCTTT	CASSQDTGVEAFF
TRBV5-1	TRBD1	TRBJ1-3	-	TGCGCCAGCAGCTCCTCACCCAGGGGGCCAGAGGGGCCAAACACCATATATTTT	CASSSSPRGPEGPNTIYF
TRBV4-1	TRBD1	TRBJ2-1	-	TGCGCCAGCAGCCTATCGACAGGGACGAATGAGCAGTTCTTC	CASSLSTGTNEQFF
TRBV25-1	TRBD1	TRBJ1-1	-	TGTGCCAGCAGTGATTCTCGCGGGGGACAGGGTTACCCTGAAGCTTTCTTT	CASSDSRGGQGYPEAFF
TRBV6-5	-	TRBJ1-4	-	TGTGCCAGCAGTTATTCGGAGCGTCGAAAACTGTTTTTT	CASSYSERRKLFF
TRBV30	-	TRBJ1-2	-	TGTGCCTGGAGACGGCAGTCAACGGGGTATGGCTACACCTTC	CAWRRQSTGYGYTF
TRBV7-8	-	TRBJ2-7	-	TGTGCCAGCAGCTTACCAGGGGTCGGCGAGCAGTACTTC	CASSLPGVGEQYF
TRBV3-1/TRBV3-2	-	TRBJ1-2	-	TGTGCCAGCAGCCAAGATCGGGGGGGGTCTGGCTACACCTTC	CASSQDRGGSGYTF
TRBV5-4	-	TRBJ2-1	-	TGTGCCAGCAGTTATCGGGCCGCGGGCGATGAGCAGTTCTTC	CASSYRAAGDEQFF
TRBV30	-	TRBJ1-1	-	TGTGCCTGGAGGAAACAGTCCATGAACACTGAAGCTTTCTTT	CAWRKQSMNTEAFF
TRBV27	-	TRBJ1-1	-	TGTGCCAGCAGATGGCCCCGAAGGGGAATGAACACTGAAGCTTTCTTT	CASRWPRRGMNTEAFF
TRBV27	-	TRBJ1-5	-	TGTGCCAGCAGTTTCAAAGGGGGTCTTAATCAGCCCCAGCATTTT	CASSFKGGLNQPQHF
TRBV9	-	TRBJ2-5	once	TGTGCCAGCAGCCGGGGGGCCCAAGAGACCCAGTACTTC	CASSRGAQETQYF
TRBV4-3	-	TRBJ2-2	-	TGCGCCAGCAGCCAAGATCGGAGTCAGGGCGCGAACACCGGGGAGCTGTTTTTT	CASSQDRSQGANTGELFF
TRBV12-5	-	TRBJ2-1	-	TGTGCTAGTGGTTTGCCCAGGGGCTCCTACAATGAGCAGTTCTTC	CASGLPRGSYNEQFF
TRBV28	-	TRBJ1-5	once	TGTGCCAGCAGCATTAGCGGGGCGAAGGGCAATCAGCCCCAGCATTTT	CASSISGAKGNQPQHF
TRBV7-9	-	TRBJ2-7	-	TGTGCCAGCAGCTTAGCGGCAGGATTCTTCTCCTACGAGCAGTACTTC	CASSLAAGFFSYEQYF
TRBV11-2	TRBD2	TRBJ2-5	-	TGTGCCAGCAGCCCCCCCGGGGTAGCGGGAAGGGAGACCCAGTACTTC	CASSPPGVAGRETQYF
TRBV10-3	TRBD2	TRBJ2-1	-	TGTGCCATCACCCCCGGGGGGGGCTCTAATGAGCAGTTCTTC	CAITPGGGSNEQFF
TRBV4-1	-	TRBJ1-1	-	TGCGCCAGCAGCCAAGACAGCGCCGGCGCCGCTGAAGCTTTCTTT	CASSQDSAGAAEAFF
TRBV28	TRBD1	TRBJ2-7	-	TGTGCCAGCAGCCTTGAGACAGGGTGGGACGAGCAGTACTTC	CASSLETGWDEQYF